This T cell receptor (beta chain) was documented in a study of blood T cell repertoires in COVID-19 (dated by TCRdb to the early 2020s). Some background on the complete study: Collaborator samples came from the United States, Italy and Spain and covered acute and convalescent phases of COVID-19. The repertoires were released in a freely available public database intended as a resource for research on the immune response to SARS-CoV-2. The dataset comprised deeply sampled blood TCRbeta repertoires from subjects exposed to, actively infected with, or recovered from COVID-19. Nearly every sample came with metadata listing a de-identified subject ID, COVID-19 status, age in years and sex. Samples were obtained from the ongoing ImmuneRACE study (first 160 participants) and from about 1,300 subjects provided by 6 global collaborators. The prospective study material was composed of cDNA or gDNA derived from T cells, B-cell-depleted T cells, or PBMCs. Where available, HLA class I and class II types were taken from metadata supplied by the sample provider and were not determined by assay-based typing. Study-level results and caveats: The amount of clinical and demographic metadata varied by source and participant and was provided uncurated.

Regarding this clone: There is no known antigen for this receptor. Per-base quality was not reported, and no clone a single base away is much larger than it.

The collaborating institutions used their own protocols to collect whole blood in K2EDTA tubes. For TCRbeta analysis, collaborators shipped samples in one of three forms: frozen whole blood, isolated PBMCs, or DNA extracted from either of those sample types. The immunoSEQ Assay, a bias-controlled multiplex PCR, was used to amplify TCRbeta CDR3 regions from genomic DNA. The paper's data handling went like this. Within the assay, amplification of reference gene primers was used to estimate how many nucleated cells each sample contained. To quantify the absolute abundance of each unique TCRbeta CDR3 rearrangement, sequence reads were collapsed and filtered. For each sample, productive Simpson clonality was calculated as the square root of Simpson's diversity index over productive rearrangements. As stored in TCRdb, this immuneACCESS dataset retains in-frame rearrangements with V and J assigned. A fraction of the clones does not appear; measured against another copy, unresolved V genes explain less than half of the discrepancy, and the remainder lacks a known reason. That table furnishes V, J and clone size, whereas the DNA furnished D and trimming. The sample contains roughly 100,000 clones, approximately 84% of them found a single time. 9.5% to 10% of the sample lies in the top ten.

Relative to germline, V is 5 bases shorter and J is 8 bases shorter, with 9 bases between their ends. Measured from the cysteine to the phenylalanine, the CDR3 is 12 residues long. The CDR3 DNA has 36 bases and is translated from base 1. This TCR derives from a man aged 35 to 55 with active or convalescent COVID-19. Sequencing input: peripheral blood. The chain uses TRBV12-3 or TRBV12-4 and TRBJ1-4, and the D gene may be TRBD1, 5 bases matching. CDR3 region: CASSRQREKLFF. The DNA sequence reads TGTGCCAGCAGTAGACAGAGGGAAAAACTGTTTTTT.